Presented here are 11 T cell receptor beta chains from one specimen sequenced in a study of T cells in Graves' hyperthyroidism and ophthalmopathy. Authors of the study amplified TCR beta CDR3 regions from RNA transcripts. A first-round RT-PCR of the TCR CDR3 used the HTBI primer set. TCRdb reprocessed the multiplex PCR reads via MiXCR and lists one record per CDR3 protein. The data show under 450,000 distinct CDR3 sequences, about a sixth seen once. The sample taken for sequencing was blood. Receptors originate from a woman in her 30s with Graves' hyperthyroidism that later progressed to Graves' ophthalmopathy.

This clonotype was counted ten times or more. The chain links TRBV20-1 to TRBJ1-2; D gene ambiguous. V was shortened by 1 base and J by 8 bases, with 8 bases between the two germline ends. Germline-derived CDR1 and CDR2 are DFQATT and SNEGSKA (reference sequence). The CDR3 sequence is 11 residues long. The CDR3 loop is CSARGTGGYTF. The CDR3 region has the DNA TGCAGTGCTAGAGGGACTGGGGGCTACACCTTC.

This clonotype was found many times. The DNA of the CDR3 is TGCGCCAGCAGCTGGGGTGCAGCCACTGAAGCTTTCTTT. It is translated as CASSWGAATEAFF. V usage is TRBV5-1 and J usage is TRBJ1-1; D is unclear. Trimming cost V 3 bases and J 4 bases, with 10 bases left between them. The CDR3 runs to 13 residues. CDR1 is SGHRS, CDR2 YFSETQ, per germline.

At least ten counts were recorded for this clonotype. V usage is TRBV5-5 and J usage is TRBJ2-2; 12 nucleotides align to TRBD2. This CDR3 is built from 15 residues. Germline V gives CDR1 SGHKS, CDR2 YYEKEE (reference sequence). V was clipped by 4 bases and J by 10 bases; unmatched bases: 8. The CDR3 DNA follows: TGTGCCAGCAGCACGACTAGCGGGAGTTATGAGGAGCTGTTTTTT. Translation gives CASSTTSGSYEELFF.

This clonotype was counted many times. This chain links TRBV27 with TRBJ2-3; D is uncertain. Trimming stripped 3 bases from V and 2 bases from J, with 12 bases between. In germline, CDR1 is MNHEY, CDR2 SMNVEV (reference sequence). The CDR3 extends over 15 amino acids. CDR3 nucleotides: TGTGCCAGCAGTTTTTCGGGTCCCGCCACAGATACGCAGTATTTT. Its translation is CASSFSGPATDTQYF.

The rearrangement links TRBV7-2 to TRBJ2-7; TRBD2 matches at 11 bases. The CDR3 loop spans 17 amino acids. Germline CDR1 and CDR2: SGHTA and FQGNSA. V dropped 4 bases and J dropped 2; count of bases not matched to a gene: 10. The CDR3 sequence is CASSWGLADNGAYEQYF. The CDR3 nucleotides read TGTGCCAGCAGCTGGGGACTAGCGGATAATGGGGCCTACGAGCAGTACTTC.

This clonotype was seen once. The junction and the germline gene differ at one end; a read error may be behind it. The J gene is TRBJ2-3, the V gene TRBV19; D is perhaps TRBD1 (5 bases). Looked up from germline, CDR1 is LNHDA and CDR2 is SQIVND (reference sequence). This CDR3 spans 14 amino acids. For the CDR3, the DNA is TGTGCCAGTAGGCTACAGGAGTCCACAGATACGCGGTATTTT. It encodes CASRLQESTDTRYF.

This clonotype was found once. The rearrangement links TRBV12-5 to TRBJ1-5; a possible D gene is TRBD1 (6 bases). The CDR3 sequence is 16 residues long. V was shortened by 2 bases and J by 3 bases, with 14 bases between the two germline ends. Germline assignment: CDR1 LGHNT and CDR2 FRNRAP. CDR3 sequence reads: CASGLLQGYANQPQHF. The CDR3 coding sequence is TGTGCTAGTGGTTTGCTCCAGGGGTATGCCAATCAGCCCCAGCATTTT.

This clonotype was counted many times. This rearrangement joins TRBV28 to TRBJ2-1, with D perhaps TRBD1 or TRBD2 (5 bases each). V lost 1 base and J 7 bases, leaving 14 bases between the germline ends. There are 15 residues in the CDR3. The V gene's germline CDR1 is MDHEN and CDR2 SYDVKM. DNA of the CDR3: TGTGCCAGCAGTTTATTCCGGGGCTCGCGGAATGAGCAGTTCTTC. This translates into CASSLFRGSRNEQFF.

The CDR3 reads CASSARSRGNTPFSGANVLTF. The CDR3, as DNA: TGTGCCAGCAGCGCCAGGTCAAGGGGGAACACCCCATTCTCTGGGGCCAACGTCCTGACTTTC. The chain links TRBV9 to TRBJ2-6, with D perhaps TRBD1 (6 bases). This CDR3 has 21 amino acids. Germline V gene lookup returns CDR1 SGDLS and CDR2 YYNGEE. Trimming pared 3 bases from V and 0 bases from J, leaving 25 bases between.

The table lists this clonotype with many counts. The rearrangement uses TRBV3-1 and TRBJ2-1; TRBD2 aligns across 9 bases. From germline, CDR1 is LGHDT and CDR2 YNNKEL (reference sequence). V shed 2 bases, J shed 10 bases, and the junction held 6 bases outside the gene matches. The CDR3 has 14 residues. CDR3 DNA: TGTGCCAGCAGCCAAACCCGGACTAGCGTGGAGCAGTTCTTC. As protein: CASSQTRTSVEQFF.

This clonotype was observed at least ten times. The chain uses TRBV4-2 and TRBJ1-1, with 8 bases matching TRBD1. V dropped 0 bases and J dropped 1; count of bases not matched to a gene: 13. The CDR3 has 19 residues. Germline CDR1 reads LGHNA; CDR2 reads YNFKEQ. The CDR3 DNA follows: TGTGCCAGCAGCCAAGATCAATGGGGGGGACAGGTCCCGAACACTGAAGCTTTCTTT. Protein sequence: CASSQDQWGGQVPNTEAFF.